Relative to its sample, the clone carrying this T cell receptor (beta chain) is medium-sized. Method: immunoSEQ multiplex PCR; TCRdb's copy keeps in-frame clones and lacks some. The sample consists of around 76,000 clones, 80% of them appearing once. After removal of 6 bases from V and 6 bases from J, the junction contained 10 bases not matched to a gene. From germline, CDR1 is MGHDK and CDR2 SYGVNS. This CDR3 has 14 amino acids. Thawed unstimulated PBMCs were FACS-sorted by CD3, CD4 and CD8 into two populations. These data come from a study of T cell clones after liver transplantation. Study-level information: In this trial, immunosuppression withdrawal was attempted within 2 years of liver transplant. TCRbeta sequencing after a pre-transplant mixed lymphocyte reaction identified graft-donor-reactive clones, later tracked in post-transplant blood. Blood was drawn pre-transplant, before withdrawal, and after full or failed withdrawal.

The source is a human patient who received a liver transplant. A share of the T cells may be of graft donor origin. The rearrangement links TRBV25-1 to TRBJ1-2; 7 bases map to TRBD1. The material was CD4+ T cells from blood, obtained 12 months after liver transplant. The chain's CDR3 is CASSFPGGGNGYTF. The CDR3 bases are TGTGCCAGCAGCTTCCCAGGGGGGGGAAATGGCTACACCTTC.